The T cell receptor (beta chain) described here comes from a study of metastatic and nonmetastatic thyroid tumors. Ahead of thyroid surgery, no patient had received treatment of any kind. MiXCR was used by TCRdb to re-call the PCR reads. The data show some 69,000 clones, 11% to 15% seen once. Remarks on this clone: A much bigger clone sits one base away, suggesting this may be a read error. This same CDR3 is encoded by further DNA sequences in the sample.

Sequences were obtained from blood. The receptor's source is a male donor with papillary thyroid cancer or a benign thyroid nodule (not recorded which). Some clones in this sample may be carry-over from other donors' samples.

Here the CDR3 DNA reads TGTGCCAGTAGCCTCCGGGGTCTTCAAGAGACCCAGTACTTC. Translation: CASSLRGLQETQYF. The chain links TRBV9 to TRBJ2-5, with TRBD2 as a possible D gene (5 bases). V shed 8 bases and J shed 2 bases, with 16 bases lying between them. This CDR3 comprises 14 residues. Germline CDR1 reads SGDLS; CDR2 reads YYNGEE.